This entry describes one TCR beta chain. Clones were read by immunoSEQ multiplex PCR, and TCRdb kept only the in-frame ones, dropping some. The data hold about 160,000 clones, with 60% to 85% observed a single time. The data originate from a study of blood T cell repertoires in COVID-19. At the level of the study: Italy, Spain and the United States were the sources of the convalescent and acute COVID-19 samples.

The V and J ends lost 1 base and 5 bases, in that order; junction bases with no gene match: 8. Per the germline V gene, CDR1 is MGHRA and CDR2 is YSYEKL. This CDR3 has 15 amino acids. This TCR was recovered from a man aged 55 to 70 with acute or convalescent COVID-19. Sequenced sample: peripheral blood. J is TRBJ2-7 and V is TRBV4-1, with 7 bases that match TRBD1. DNA of the CDR3: TGCGCCAGCAGCCAAGCCGGGGACAGTATACACGAGCAGTACTTC. It yields the protein CASSQAGDSIHEQYF.